Listed below are T cell receptor beta chains from one sample, sequenced in a study of post-analysis software for immune sequencing data. TCRdb recomputed calls from the PCR reads with MiXCR, one row per CDR3 protein. The repertoire has hundreds of thousands of distinct CDR3 sequences, approximately 59% of them found once; the top ten carry roughly 10%. Sequenced: blood. The source is a girl aged 2 to 9 with multiple sclerosis. Each CDR3 is given with its conserved first and last residue. D genes are given only for firm matches. Some rows have no size entry. The others give once, few or many, or a class for an expanded clone.

j_call v_call d_call clone_size cdr3_nt cdr3_aa
TRBJ2-1 TRBV3-1 . . TGTGCCAGCAGCCAAGATTGGGGAACACGCAAACGGGAGCAGTTCTTC CASSQDWGTRKREQFF
TRBJ2-4 TRBV5-1 . . TGCGCCAGCAGCCCGGACACTACCAAAAACATTCAGTACTTC CASSPDTTKNIQYF
TRBJ2-7 TRBV3-1 . . TGTGCCAGCAGCCAAGATTTAGGCCTAGCGTTGTTGGGGGCCCAGTACTTC CASSQDLGLALLGAQYF
TRBJ1-2 TRBV6-6 . . TGTGCCAGCAGTTACGGTAGTGGGGGCTATGGCTACACCTTC CASSYGSGGYGYTF
TRBJ2-3 TRBV5-1 TRBD2 . TGCGCCAGCAGACCCGGACTAGCGGGGGTTACAGATACGCAGTATTTT CASRPGLAGVTDTQYF
TRBJ1-2 TRBV6-5 . few TGTGCCAGCAGTTACACAGGGTTTAATAACTATGGCTACACCTTC CASSYTGFNNYGYTF
TRBJ2-7 TRBV7-3 . . TGTGCCAGCAGCGTCAACGTCGGCGAGCAGTACTTC CASSVNVGEQYF
TRBJ2-6 TRBV12-5 . . TGTGCTAGTGGTTTGGTACGTCCTGGGACAGCCGGGAGCTCTGGGGCCAACGTCCTGACTTTC CASGLVRPGTAGSSGANVLTF
TRBJ2-7 TRBV20-1 . . TGCAGTGCTAGGCGCTTCGGGGGCAGGAATTACGAGCAGTACTTC CSARRFGGRNYEQYF
TRBJ1-3 TRBV11-2 . . TGTGCCAGCAGCTTGGACAGAGGAAACACCATATATTTT CASSLDRGNTIYF
TRBJ1-2 TRBV9 . few TGTGCCAGCACCACAGGAAGGGGGTTCAACTATGGCTACACCTTC CASTTGRGFNYGYTF
TRBJ2-7 TRBV27 TRBD2 . TGTGCCAGCAGAACCTTACTCGGGACTATAACCAAGACCTCCTACGAGCAGTACTTC CASRTLLGTITKTSYEQYF
TRBJ2-3 TRBV20-1 TRBD2 . TGCAGTGCTAGAGCGGGGATAGCGGGAACCACTAGCACAGATACGCAGTATTTT CSARAGIAGTTSTDTQYF
TRBJ2-3 TRBV6-1 . few TGTGCCAGCAGTGAAGACAGGGTGGGCACAGATACGCAGTATTTT CASSEDRVGTDTQYF
TRBJ2-1 TRBV5-1 . . TGCGCCAGCAGCTCTATACCCGGACGGGTAGAGCAGTTCTTC CASSSIPGRVEQFF
TRBJ2-1 TRBV12-3/TRBV12-4 . . TGTGCCAGTGGGGGCTGGGAGCAGTTCTTC CASGGWEQFF
TRBJ2-1 TRBV20-1 TRBD2 few TGCAGTGCTGAAAGACTAGCGGGGGCCTACAATGAGCAGTTCTTC CSAERLAGAYNEQFF
TRBJ1-2 TRBV12-3/TRBV12-4 . . TGTGCCAGCAGTTTCATTCACGGTGGCTACACCTTC CASSFIHGGYTF
TRBJ2-1 TRBV10-3 TRBD2 . TGTGCCATCAGGCTAGCGGGAGGGGAGCAGTTCTTC CAIRLAGGEQFF
TRBJ2-4 TRBV20-1 TRBD2 few TGCAGTGCTAATGTTCTGGGACTAGCGGGACTTAAGGCCAAAAACATTCAGTACTTC CSANVLGLAGLKAKNIQYF
TRBJ2-3 TRBV20-1 TRBD2 few TGCAGTGCTCCTGAGACCCCCGGGACTAGCGGGGGCCTCTGGGATACGCAGTATTTT CSAPETPGTSGGLWDTQYF
TRBJ2-1 TRBV9 TRBD2 . TGTGCCAGCAGCGTAGACGGGGGGGCCTACAATGAGCAGTTCTTC CASSVDGGAYNEQFF
TRBJ2-7 TRBV20-1 . few TGCAGTGCTAGTCCGAGACAGAGCTACCTTTACGAGCAGTACTTC CSASPRQSYLYEQYF
TRBJ2-3 TRBV11-2 TRBD1 . TGTGCCAGCAGCTTTGGACAGGGAGCAGATACGCAGTATTTT CASSFGQGADTQYF
TRBJ2-7 TRBV13 TRBD1 . TGTGCCAGCAGCTCTACGAATAACAGGGGTATTCACGAGCAGTACTTC CASSSTNNRGIHEQYF
TRBJ2-3 TRBV6-4 TRBD1 many TGTGCCAGCAGTGACTCGAGGGGACAGGGGTCAGATACGCAGTATTTT CASSDSRGQGSDTQYF
TRBJ2-7 TRBV18 TRBD1 . TGTGCCAGCTCACCTTATTCCGTTTGGGGATATATCGTAGGGGACAGGGCCTACGAGCAGTACTTC CASSPYSVWGYIVGDRAYEQYF
TRBJ2-1 TRBV7-3 . . TGTGCCAGCAGCTTAACAAGGCAGGACGAGCAGTTCTTC CASSLTRQDEQFF
TRBJ2-3 TRBV20-1 . . TGCAGTGCGAGACAGGAAAGTATACGGGATCGCACAGATACGCAGTATTTT CSARQESIRDRTDTQYF
TRBJ2-7 TRBV11-2 TRBD2 few TGTGCCAGCAGCGGGGGACTAGCGGTCTCCTACGAGCAGTACTTC CASSGGLAVSYEQYF
TRBJ1-2 TRBV29-1 . . TGCAGCGTTGATCTGGGGGATAGTGGCTACACCTTC CSVDLGDSGYTF
TRBJ1-6 TRBV15 TRBD1 . TGTGCCACCAGCAGAGGGACAGGGTGGAATTCACCCCTCCACTTT CATSRGTGWNSPLHF
TRBJ1-1 TRBV20-1 . . TGCAGTGCTAGAGACCCAGATCTTAAGGACACTGAAGCTTTCTTT CSARDPDLKDTEAFF
TRBJ1-2 TRBV28 . . TGTGCCAGCAGTCCTGAGGGGGTAGTAGATGGCTACACCTTC CASSPEGVVDGYTF
TRBJ2-7 TRBV20-1 TRBD2 few TGCAGTGCGGACGTCCCGGCTAGCGGGGGCCCCTACGAGCAGTACTTC CSADVPASGGPYEQYF
TRBJ1-1 TRBV29-1 TRBD1 few TGCAGCGTCACAGGGGCTGGCACTGAAGCTTTCTTT CSVTGAGTEAFF
TRBJ2-7 TRBV6-5 TRBD1 few TGTGCCAGCAGTGACAGGGGTCTGGGCTCCTACGAGCAGTACTTC CASSDRGLGSYEQYF
TRBJ2-1 TRBV6-1 TRBD1 . TGTGCCAGCGATGCAGGGGGCGCGGCCAATGAGCAGTTCTTC CASDAGGAANEQFF
TRBJ2-5 TRBV4-2 . . TGTGCCAGCAGCCAAGAGCGGCAGGGAGAGACCCAGTACTTC CASSQERQGETQYF
TRBJ2-5 TRBV29-1 TRBD2 . TGCAGCGTTTTATCCGGGACTAGGCAAGAGACCCAGTACTTC CSVLSGTRQETQYF
TRBJ1-4 TRBV5-5 . few TGTGCCAGCAGCTTGGGACAGCCAAATGAAAAACTGTTTTTT CASSLGQPNEKLFF
TRBJ1-1 TRBV5-1 . . TGCGCCAGCAGCTTACTACTCAGGGAAGTGATGAACACTGAAGCTTTCTTT CASSLLLREVMNTEAFF
TRBJ2-7 TRBV25-1 . . TGTGCCAGCAGTGAATTATACGGCGGGGACGGGGCCTACGAGCAGTACTTC CASSELYGGDGAYEQYF
TRBJ2-7 TRBV15 TRBD1 . TGTGCCACCAGCAGAGATCAGGGACAGCCCTACGAGCAGTACTTC CATSRDQGQPYEQYF
TRBJ1-5 TRBV20-1 . . TGCAGTGCCGTAGAGGGCTCAGGGCCTCAGCCCCAGCATTTT CSAVEGSGPQPQHF
TRBJ2-5 TRBV20-1 . few TGCAGTGCTTTGAGCGGGAAGGGGGAAGAGACCCAGTACTTC CSALSGKGEETQYF
TRBJ2-1 TRBV20-1 TRBD2 . TGCAGTGCTAATGGACTAGCGTTTTCCGATGAGCAGTTCTTC CSANGLAFSDEQFF